The entry that follows covers one T cell receptor (beta chain) sequence. Its specificity is unknown. Donors, without exception, were Caucasian adults residing in Nashville, Tennessee. The data are from a study of shared clonotypes between healthy human individuals. Study observations and caveats: Clonotype sharing across donors was expected to vary with sequencing depth. The represented genetic and exposure-history diversity was limited by the small number of donors.

The germline V gene has CDR1 MGHRA and CDR2 YSYEKL. CDR3 length equals 13 residues. With 3 bases removed from V and 4 bases from J, the gap between germline ends came to 6 bases. Authors' analysis steps: Filtering differed for immunoSEQ, which gave only junction sequences without quality scores. Some clones are missing from TCRdb's copy, which holds only in-frame ones; the method was immunoSEQ multiplex PCR. V and J calls and clone size are given by that table; D and trimming were obtained from the DNA. The sample holds some 690,000 clones, 80% to 95% seen once. Source material: memory CD8+ T cells from PBMCs. Indicated subset: CD45RO+ cells pooled with CCR7-negative TemRA cells. The TCR was taken from a man between 18 and 29 years old in good health. Some clones in this sample may be carry-over from other donors' samples. The rearrangement uses TRBV4-1 and TRBJ2-2, with D unresolved. Written as DNA, the CDR3 is TGCGCCAGCAGCCAGCTCCTCACCGGGGAGCTGTTTTTT. Its translation: CASSQLLTGELFF.